The clone carrying this TCR beta chain turned up a few times. Its antigen is not identified. This entry is derived from a study of T-cell reconstitution after alpha-beta-depleted transplantation in children. Study outcomes and limitations: Several hundred expanded graft clones reportedly supplied alpha-beta T cells about two months after transplant. Among T cells one year after transplant, newly produced cells accounted for most counts and diversity. For some patients, TCRbeta diversity was high at day 60 because of recipient T cells and thymic progenitors that survived.

Molecular barcoding with unique molecular identifiers was used for the TCRbeta library. TCRdb re-derived calls from the PCR reads in MiXCR, one entry per CDR3 protein. In the table there are fewer than 550,000 distinct CDR3 sequences, roughly 15% of which are singletons. From germline, CDR1 is DFQATT and CDR2 SNEGSKA (reference sequence). The CDR3 covers 12 residues. Trimming at V came to 5 bases and at J to 5 bases, leaving 3 bases not matched to a gene. Material: PBMCs, mostly from graft donor cells, obtained 360 days after TCRalphabeta/CD19-depleted stem cell transplant. The gene calls are TRBV20-1 and TRBJ1-5; 7 bases map to TRBD1. The sequence was collected from a boy under two years old who had a stem cell transplant for Wiskott-Aldrich syndrome, so the T cells may come from the graft donor. CDR3 coding DNA: TGCAGTGCTGACAGGGTAGATCAGCCCCAGCATTTT. Translating gives CSADRVDQPQHF.